This note documents a single TCR beta chain sequence. Its matching antigen is unknown. The data were obtained in a study of shared clonotypes between healthy human individuals. In the study overall: Per donor, CD8 memory used one plate, CD8 naive used two, CD4 memory used three and CD4 naive used three. Study conclusions and caveats: Donor scarcity curtailed the genetic and exposure-history diversity represented herein.

The CD4+ fraction was divided into a CD45RA+ naive subset and a CD45RA-negative memory subset. V was cut by 5 bases and J by 8 bases, with 18 bases left in between. Per the germline V gene, CDR1 is MNHNY and CDR2 is SVGAGI (reference sequence). The CDR3 length is 14 residues. Method: immunoSEQ multiplex PCR; TCRdb's copy keeps in-frame clones and lacks some. The data contain some 1,400,000 clones, approximately 97% of them singletons. The V call is TRBV6-6, the J call TRBJ1-2; D remains unclear. The sequence was obtained from a man younger than 45 in good health. The sample comprised naive CD4+ T cells sorted from blood. Subset meaning: CD45RA+ positively selected. CDR3 loop: CASSLSGQAGGYTF. The DNA of the CDR3 is TGTGCCAGCAGTCTCTCAGGCCAGGCTGGGGGCTACACCTTC.